The 24 T cell receptor beta chains given below trace back to one sample, sequenced in a study of cytomegalovirus exposure and HLA in healthy donors. 60 Vbeta and 13 Jbeta primers were used in PCR. Sequencing was performed with immunoSEQ multiplex PCR; in TCRdb, only in-frame clones are kept and a portion is missing. The sample holds 40,000 or so clones. Sequencing was done on a sample of PBMCs. The source of these receptors is a male donor in good health and CMV-seronegative.

The chain has TRBV10-1 and TRBJ1-4; D may be TRBD1 (6 bases). Trimming took off 6 bases at V and 5 bases at J, with 16 bases between the two ends. This CDR3 has 15 residues. CDR1 is WNHNN, CDR2 SYGVQD, per germline (reference sequence). CDR3 nucleotides: TGCGCCAGCAGCCCCGGGGGGGGCTTAAATGAAAAACTGTTTTTT. Protein: CASSPGGGLNEKLFF.

The chain links TRBV27 to TRBJ1-5, with D possibly being TRBD1 (5 bases). This CDR3 contains 14 residues. Trimming removed 5 bases at V and 6 bases at J, with 14 bases between. The germline V gene encodes CDR1 MNHEY and CDR2 SMNVEV (reference sequence). CDR3 residues: CASSPQGGGQPQHF. Written as DNA, the CDR3 is TGTGCCAGCAGTCCCCAGGGTGGCGGTCAGCCCCAGCATTTT.

The chain couples TRBV4-1 to TRBJ1-1, with D unresolved. Germline loops: CDR1 MGHRA, CDR2 YSYEKL. The CDR3 contains 15 residues. The V end lost 2 bases, the J end lost 0 bases, and 10 bases lay between the germline ends. The CDR3 loop reads CASSQLEKMNTEAFF. For the CDR3, the DNA is TGCGCCAGCAGCCAATTAGAGAAAATGAACACTGAAGCTTTCTTT.

The J gene is TRBJ1-1, the V gene TRBV15, with TRBD1 matching over 7 bases. This CDR3 has 18 amino acids. In germline, CDR1 is LNHNV, CDR2 YYDKDF (reference sequence). J gave up 4 bases and V 1 base, and 15 bases lay outside the gene matches. This chain's CDR3 is CATSRGVQGRMRGTEAFF. CDR3 in DNA: TGTGCCACCAGCAGAGGCGTACAGGGGAGAATGAGGGGCACTGAAGCTTTCTTT.

This chain joins TRBV5-6 and TRBJ2-7; no definite D call. This CDR3 is built from 13 residues. V was cut by 0 bases and J by 0 bases, with 4 bases left in between. Per the germline V gene, CDR1 is SGHDT and CDR2 is YYEEEE. The CDR3 bases are TGTGCCAGCAGCTTGGTCAGCTCCTACGAGCAGTACTTC. Its protein is CASSLVSSYEQYF.

A note on this clone: One end of the junction fails to match germline, which may point to a read error. The genes are TRBV4-1 and TRBJ2-1; 8 nucleotides line up with TRBD1. Per germline, CDR1 MGHRA and CDR2 YSYEKL. The CDR3 contains 16 residues. CDR3 in amino acids: CASSQDWAGGYDEQFF. The CDR3 region has the DNA TGCGCCAGCAGCCAAGACTGGGCAGGGGGCTACGATGAGCAGTTCTTC.

This rearrangement joins TRBV9 to TRBJ1-1, with a weak D call TRBD1 (6 bases). The germline gives CDR1 SGDLS, CDR2 YYNGEE. Trimming stripped 2 bases from V and 4 bases from J, with 9 bases between. The CDR3 extends over 13 amino acids. CDR3 nucleotide sequence: TGTGCCAGCAGCGTCCAAGGGGGCACTGAAGCTTTCTTT. Protein sequence: CASSVQGGTEAFF.

The CDR3 here is CASSRQGPSYEQYF. The CDR3 nucleotides are TGTGCCAGCAGTCGACAGGGGCCCTCCTACGAGCAGTACTTC. The chain carries TRBV6-5 and TRBJ2-7; 8 bases map to TRBD1. The germline V gene encodes CDR1 MNHEY and CDR2 SVGAGI. The trim removed 5 bases at V and 0 bases at J, leaving 3 bases unmatched. This CDR3 spans 14 amino acids.

On this clone itself: The sample carries other DNA sequences with the same CDR3. This chain links TRBV5-1 with TRBJ1-2, with D tentatively TRBD1 (5 bases). Germline V gene lookup returns CDR1 SGHRS and CDR2 YFSETQ. V was pared by 0 bases and J by 4 bases, with 16 bases between. The CDR3 is made up of 16 amino acids. The CDR3 DNA sequence: TGCGCCAGCAGCTTGGTGGGCGGGGGATCCTCCTATGGCTACACCTTC. Its protein product is CASSLVGGGSSYGYTF.

This chain uses TRBV29-1 with TRBJ2-7; D is uncertain. Germline V CDR1 and CDR2: SQVTM, ANQGSEA. The CDR3 is 10 amino acids. V was pared by 6 bases and J by 3 bases, with 6 bases between. CDR3 in amino acids: CSVANYEQYF. CDR3 bases: TGCAGCGTGGCAAACTACGAGCAGTACTTC.

V is TRBV6-5 and J is TRBJ2-3; D is unclear. V was clipped by 6 bases and J by 6 bases, with 10 bases between them. The CDR3 runs to 12 residues. The germline V gene encodes CDR1 MNHEY and CDR2 SVGAGI. DNA of the CDR3: TGTGCCAGCAGCCAGTCCCTGGATACGCAGTATTTT. It translates to CASSQSLDTQYF.

The rearrangement uses TRBV10-1 and TRBJ2-2, with 8 positions matching TRBD2. CDR3 length equals 19 residues. Germline assignment: CDR1 WNHNN and CDR2 SYGVQD (reference sequence). With V trimmed by 0 bases and J by 1 base, 10 bases remained unmatched. CDR3 in DNA: TGCGCCAGCAGTGAGTCGATAGGCGGGAGGCGAGAGAACACCGGGGAGCTGTTTTTT. Protein product: CASSESIGGRRENTGELFF.

The chain carries TRBV5-1 and TRBJ1-1; maybe TRBD1 (5 bases). V was trimmed by 0 bases and J by 5 bases, leaving 14 bases between them. In germline, CDR1 is SGHRS, CDR2 YFSETQ. CDR3 length: 15 residues. The CDR3, as DNA: TGCGCCAGCAGCTTGGAGGTAGGGGAGGTGACTGAAGCTTTCTTT. It codes for CASSLEVGEVTEAFF. Based on the CDR3 plus reference TRBV5-1 and TRBJ1-1, the full variable domain is KAGVTQTPRYLIKTRGQQVTLSCSPISGHRSVSWYQQTPGQGLQFLFEYFSETQRNKGNFPGRFSGRQFSNSRSEMNVSTLELGDSALYLCASSLEVGEVTEAFFGQGTRLTVV.

The rearrangement uses TRBV9 and TRBJ2-2; the D is unclear. The germline gives CDR1 SGDLS, CDR2 YYNGEE. V was pared by 3 bases and J by 5 bases, with 8 bases between. The length of the CDR3 is 13 residues. DNA for the CDR3: TGTGCCAGCAGCGCGTCAGGTACCGGGGAGCTGTTTTTT. Its protein product is CASSASGTGELFF. Full variable domain (outside the CDR3, taken from reference TRBV9 and TRBJ2-2): DSGVTQTPKHLITATGQRVTLRCSPRSGDLSVYWYQQSLDQGLQFLIQYYNGEERAKGNILERFSAQQFPDLHSELNLSSLELGDSALYFCASSASGTGELFFGEGSRLTVL.

This rearrangement joins TRBV6-5 to TRBJ2-5, with 11 bases aligning to TRBD2. The CDR3 is 13 residues long. Per germline, CDR1 MNHEY and CDR2 SVGAGI. V gave up 6 bases and J gave up 7 bases; unmatched junction bases: 4. The CDR3 is CASRTGTSGTQYF. The CDR3 DNA reads as TGTGCCAGCAGGACGGGGACTAGCGGGACCCAGTACTTC.

This sequence joins TRBV5-6 and TRBJ1-1, with D tentatively TRBD1 (6 bases). This CDR3 contains 12 residues. Per germline, CDR1 SGHDT and CDR2 YYEEEE. V lost 0 bases and J lost 10, with 10 bases in between. The CDR3 here is CASSLVVGAAFF. CDR3 sequence (DNA): TGTGCCAGCAGCTTGGTCGTGGGGGCAGCTTTCTTT.

The J gene is TRBJ1-2, the V gene TRBV20-1, with D tentatively TRBD1 (6 bases). CDR1 and CDR2 (germline): DFQATT, SNEGSKA (reference sequence). The CDR3 consists of 11 residues. Deletions cut 6 bases from V and 7 bases from J, with 12 bases between. Here the CDR3 reads CSAKTGLGYTF. For the CDR3, the DNA is TGCAGTGCCAAGACAGGTCTTGGCTACACCTTC.

The gene calls are TRBV5-4 and TRBJ2-7; 7 nucleotides align to TRBD1. After removal of 5 bases from V and 4 bases from J, the junction contained 6 bases not matched to a gene. CDR1 is SGHNT and CDR2 is YYREEE in the germline V gene (reference sequence). The CDR3 spans 13 residues. In DNA, the CDR3 is TGTGCCAGCAGTGGGGACAGCCTGTACGAGCAGTACTTC. Protein: CASSGDSLYEQYF.

V is TRBV19 and J is TRBJ2-2; D perhaps matches TRBD2 (5 bases). Germline-derived CDR1 and CDR2 are LNHDA and SQIVND (reference sequence). V was pared by 6 bases and J by 2 bases, with 7 bases between. This CDR3 contains 13 residues. The CDR3 sequence: CASRAANTGELFF. In DNA, the CDR3 is TGTGCCAGTAGAGCGGCTAACACCGGGGAGCTGTTTTTT.

The gene calls are TRBV19 and TRBJ1-6; a possible D gene is TRBD1 (6 bases). V lost 3 bases and J 10 bases, leaving 16 bases between the germline ends. Germline V gene lookup returns CDR1 LNHDA and CDR2 SQIVND (reference sequence). The CDR3 has 15 residues. The DNA for the CDR3 is TGTGCCAGTAGTATCCCGACAGGACGCCAATCACCCCTCCACTTT. It encodes CASSIPTGRQSPLHF.

This rearrangement joins TRBV6-5 to TRBJ2-7; 7 positions agree with TRBD1. This CDR3 comprises 14 residues. From germline, CDR1 is MNHEY and CDR2 SVGAGI. V gave up 5 bases and J gave up 0 bases; unmatched junction bases: 4. CDR3 in DNA: TGTGCCAGCAGTCGGGACAGCTCCTCCTACGAGCAGTACTTC. Its translation is CASSRDSSSYEQYF.

This rearrangement joins TRBV7-9 to TRBJ2-1, with a possible D match to TRBD2 (5 bases). CDR3 length: 14 residues. In germline, CDR1 is SEHNR, CDR2 FQNEAQ (reference sequence). V was trimmed by 2 bases and J by 7 bases, leaving 12 bases between them. The CDR3 is CASSLRVGDNEQFF. The CDR3 nucleotides read TGTGCCAGCAGCTTAAGGGTCGGGGATAATGAGCAGTTCTTC.

The J gene is TRBJ2-1, the V gene TRBV5-1; TRBD1 might be the D (8 bases). From germline, CDR1 is SGHRS and CDR2 YFSETQ. V lost 0 bases to trimming and J lost 1 base, with 11 bases between them. This CDR3 has 16 residues. CDR3 loop: CASSLEQGGSYNEQFF. CDR3 sequence (DNA): TGCGCCAGCAGCTTGGAACAGGGGGGGTCCTACAATGAGCAGTTCTTC.

V gene TRBV5-1 combines with J gene TRBJ2-1; possible D gene TRBD2, 6 bases. Germline loops: CDR1 SGHRS, CDR2 YFSETQ. Trimming cost V 5 bases and J 2 bases, with 14 bases left between them. The CDR3 is made up of 15 amino acids. The CDR3 spells CASRSGLGTYNEQFF. The CDR3 DNA follows: TGCGCCAGCAGGTCGGGACTGGGAACCTACAATGAGCAGTTCTTC.